This T cell receptor (beta chain) was observed in a study of cytomegalovirus exposure and HLA in healthy donors. Study findings and constraints: Certain sequence variants were highly shared and formed a cluster, and this cluster was likely a sequencing artifact.

Use of 60 Vbeta and 13 Jbeta primers characterized the PCR. Assay used: immunoSEQ multiplex PCR; TCRdb lists only in-frame clones, some missing. This sample has more than 100,000 clones; more than 70% occur once, and the top ten carry approximately 0.24%. V lost 8 bases to trimming and J lost 9 bases; unmatched junction nucleotides: 12. The length of the CDR3 is 13 residues. Germline values: CDR1 SQVTM, CDR2 ANQGSEA. This clone was counted only a few times. The antigen is not known. The sequenced sample consisted of PBMCs. The gene calls are TRBV29-1 and TRBJ2-1, with 8 bases that match TRBD2. This clonotype was obtained from a man aged 45-60 years in good health and CMV-seronegative. CDR3: CSPTARGDGEQFF. The CDR3 coding sequence is TGCAGCCCCACGGCGCGGGGGGACGGTGAGCAGTTCTTC.